What follows are 18 T cell receptor beta chains derived from one specimen sequenced in a study of CD8 T cells in ankylosing spondylitis. Each CDR3 protein is one row after TCRdb ran MiXCR on the 5' RACE reads. Here the sample spans around 230,000 distinct CDR3 sequences, about 9.1% being singletons. The sample was blood, either unsorted or a sorted T cell fraction (not recorded which). Receptor source: a male donor with ankylosing spondylitis or in good health (not recorded which).

This clonotype was found many times. The V call is TRBV20-1, the J call TRBJ2-1; D might be TRBD1 (5 bases). Trimming removed 4 bases from V and 6 bases from J, with 22 bases in between. Germline values: CDR1 DFQATT, CDR2 SNEGSKA (reference sequence). This CDR3 is built from 16 residues. The CDR3 DNA reads as TGCAGTGCTACTTTGACGAGCCTGGGGCAGCCCAATGAGCAGTTCTTC. Amino acids: CSATLTSLGQPNEQFF.

This clonotype occurred many times. CDR3 DNA sequence: TGTGCCATCAGGACGACAGGGGAGGTCACTGAAGCTTTCTTT. Translation: CAIRTTGEVTEAFF. The V and J genes are TRBV10-3 and TRBJ1-1; the match to TRBD1 covers 8 bases. The germline gives CDR1 ENHRY, CDR2 SYGVKD. After removal of 6 bases from V and 4 bases from J, the junction contained 7 bases not matched to a gene. The CDR3 loop spans 14 amino acids.

As for this clonotype: At one end the junction does not follow the germline gene, possibly because of a read error. This sequence joins TRBV7-7 and TRBJ2-6; no reliable D call. The V gene's germline CDR1 is SSHAT and CDR2 FNYEAQ (reference sequence). The CDR3 has 17 residues. The DNA for the CDR3 is TGTGCTAGCAGCTTAAGGACGTCACGCTCTGGGGCCAACGTCCTGACTTTC. Protein sequence: CASSLRTSRSGANVLTF.

This clonotype has ten or more counts. The chain combines TRBV7-2 with TRBJ2-1; 9 bases fit TRBD1. This CDR3 is built from 15 residues. Germline lookup yields CDR1 SGHTA and CDR2 FQGNSA. V was pared by 6 bases and J by 4 bases, with 7 bases of the junction left unmatched. CDR3 DNA sequence: TGTGCCAGCAGTCGGACAGGGGCCCTTTACAATGAGCAGTTCTTC. This translates into CASSRTGALYNEQFF.

There are many counts of this clonotype. V is TRBV7-9 and J is TRBJ1-3; D not resolved. The CDR3 consists of 14 residues. Trimming took 7 bases from V and 8 from J, leaving 18 bases between them. Germline loops: CDR1 SEHNR, CDR2 FQNEAQ (reference sequence). CDR3 DNA sequence: TGTGCCAGCACCCGGGCTTCCCTTGTGGACACCATATATTTT. As protein: CASTRASLVDTIYF.

This clonotype was recorded at least ten times. V is TRBV6-1 and J is TRBJ2-2; D gene uncertain. The germline gives CDR1 MNHNS, CDR2 SASEGT. The CDR3 is 13 residues long. Between the trimmed V and J ends, which lost 6 bases and 1 base, there was a span of 6 bases. The CDR3 nucleotides are TGTGCCAGCAGGGTCAAGAACACCGGGGAGCTGTTTTTT. This gives the protein CASRVKNTGELFF.

This clonotype was seen many times. The chain's CDR3 is CSARPTGKLGTF. CDR3 sequence (DNA): TGCAGTGCTAGACCGACAGGGAAGTTGGGCACCTTC. The J gene is TRBJ1-2, the V gene TRBV20-1; 7 bases map to TRBD1. From germline, CDR1 is DFQATT and CDR2 SNEGSKA (reference sequence). The V gene end was trimmed by 2 bases and the J gene end by 13 bases; junction bases not matched to a gene: 10. The CDR3 loop spans 12 amino acids.

This clonotype was observed a few times. The chain has TRBV6-1 and TRBJ1-1; D remains unclear. CDR1 and CDR2 from the germline V gene are MNHNS and SASEGT. V lost 5 bases to trimming and J lost 7 bases, with 17 bases between them. This CDR3 contains 14 residues. The CDR3 bases are TGTGCCAGCAGTACCTGGAGGGTATTCAATGAAGCTTTCTTT. The encoded protein is CASSTWRVFNEAFF.

The table lists this clonotype with a few counts. V gene TRBV7-3 combines with J gene TRBJ2-1, with D perhaps TRBD1 or TRBD2 (5 bases each). The V end was cut by 0 bases, the J end by 4 bases, with 19 bases between. This CDR3 is 18 amino acids long. Per the germline V gene, CDR1 is SGHTA and CDR2 is FQGTGA. The chain's CDR3 is CASSLTGGRGAQYNEQFF. In DNA form, the CDR3 reads TGTGCCAGCAGCTTAACTGGTGGTCGAGGGGCACAATACAATGAGCAGTTCTTC.

This clonotype has more than one count but fewer than ten. The chain joins TRBV4-3 to TRBJ1-3; possibly TRBD1 for D (5 bases). The CDR3 sequence is 17 residues long. Deletions cut 3 bases from V and 0 bases from J, with 15 bases between. CDR1 is LGHNA, CDR2 YSLEER, per germline. CDR3 region: CASSHHLGVGSGNTIYF. In DNA, the CDR3 is TGCGCCAGCAGCCATCACTTGGGGGTAGGCTCTGGAAACACCATATATTTT.

This clonotype was found many times. V is TRBV9 and J is TRBJ2-1, with D maybe TRBD1 (7 bases). This CDR3 has 15 amino acids. The germline gives CDR1 SGDLS, CDR2 YYNGEE. Deletions cut 0 bases from V and 3 bases from J, with 10 bases between. The CDR3 reads CASSVGQGGYNEQFF. The CDR3 region has the DNA TGTGCCAGCAGCGTAGGACAGGGAGGCTACAATGAGCAGTTCTTC.

The chain couples TRBV19 to TRBJ1-6; 7 bases are shared with TRBD1. Unmatched junction bases numbered 9, after V lost 7 bases and J lost 9 bases. CDR1 is LNHDA, CDR2 SQIVND, per germline (reference sequence). The CDR3 spans 14 residues. The CDR3 sequence is CASKLEGASSPLHF. DNA of the CDR3: TGTGCCAGTAAGCTAGAGGGGGCGAGTTCACCCCTCCACTTT.

This clonotype has ten or more counts. CDR3 amino acids: CASSNPVSRFTDTQYF. In DNA, the CDR3 is TGTGCCAGCAGTAATCCAGTGTCCCGATTCACAGATACGCAGTATTTT. This chain links TRBV12-3 or TRBV12-4 with TRBJ2-3, with D unclear. CDR3 length: 16 amino acids. The V gene lost 5 bases and the J gene lost 2 bases, with 17 bases spanning the gap.

The table lists this clonotype with many counts. This rearrangement joins TRBV11-3 to TRBJ2-3; D might be TRBD2 (6 bases). Trimming removed 3 bases from V and 2 bases from J, with 12 bases in between. The CDR3 contains 15 residues. Germline CDR1 is SGHNT and CDR2 is YENEEA. For the CDR3, the DNA is TGTGCCAGCAGCTTTCTTTCGGGAGCCACAGATACGCAGTATTTT. Its translation is CASSFLSGATDTQYF.

In its sample, this clonotype was seen many times. This chain links TRBV5-1 with TRBJ1-3; D is possibly TRBD1 (5 bases). Germline CDR1 reads SGHRS; CDR2 reads YFSETQ. The CDR3 has 17 amino acids. The V end was cut by 0 bases, the J end by 1 base, with 14 bases between. CDR3 protein: CASSLEQGGISGNTIYF. DNA of the CDR3: TGCGCCAGCAGCTTGGAGCAGGGAGGAATTTCTGGAAACACCATATATTTT.

The genes are TRBV21-1 and TRBJ1-4; the table's TRBD1 call for D was not verified on the DNA. TRBV21-1 is assigned pseudogene status. CDR3 length: 15 residues. CDR3 coding DNA: TGTGCCAGCAGCAAAGTAAACAGGAGTAATGAAAAACTGTTTTTT. Its protein product is CASSKVNRSNEKLFF.

This clonotype showed up many times. The chain is built from TRBV29-1 and TRBJ1-4; D unclear. The CDR3 has 11 amino acids. In germline, CDR1 is SQVTM, CDR2 ANQGSEA. V was shortened by 6 bases and J by 5 bases, with 7 bases between the two germline ends. The chain's CDR3 is CSVNKNEKLFF. Written as DNA, the CDR3 is TGCAGCGTCAACAAGAATGAAAAACTGTTTTTT.

At least ten counts were recorded for this clonotype. The chain uses TRBV27 and TRBJ2-7, with a weak D call TRBD1 (5 bases). Trimming left V 4 bases short and J 5 bases short, with 12 bases between. The CDR3 sequence is 13 residues long. Germline-derived CDR1 and CDR2 are MNHEY and SMNVEV (reference sequence). The CDR3 DNA follows: TGTGCCAGCAGTTCCCGGCTAGGGGACGAGCAGTACTTC. Its translation is CASSSRLGDEQYF.